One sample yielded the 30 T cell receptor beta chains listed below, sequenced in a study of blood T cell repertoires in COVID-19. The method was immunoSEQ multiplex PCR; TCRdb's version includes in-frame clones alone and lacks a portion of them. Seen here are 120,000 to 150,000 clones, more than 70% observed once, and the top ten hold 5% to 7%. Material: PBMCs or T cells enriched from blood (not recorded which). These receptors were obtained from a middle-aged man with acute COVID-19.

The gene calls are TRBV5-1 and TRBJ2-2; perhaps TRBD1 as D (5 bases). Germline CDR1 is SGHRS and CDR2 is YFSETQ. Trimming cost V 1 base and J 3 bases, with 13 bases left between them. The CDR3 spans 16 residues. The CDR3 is CASSLSPGLDTGELFF. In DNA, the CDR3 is TGCGCCAGCAGCTTGAGTCCAGGGCTCGACACCGGGGAGCTGTTTTTT.

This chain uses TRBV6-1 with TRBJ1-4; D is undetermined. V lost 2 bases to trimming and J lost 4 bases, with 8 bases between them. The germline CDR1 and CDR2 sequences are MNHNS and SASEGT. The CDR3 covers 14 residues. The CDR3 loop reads CASSERGYNEKLFF. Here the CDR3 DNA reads TGTGCCAGCAGTGAACGAGGGTATAATGAAAAACTGTTTTTT.

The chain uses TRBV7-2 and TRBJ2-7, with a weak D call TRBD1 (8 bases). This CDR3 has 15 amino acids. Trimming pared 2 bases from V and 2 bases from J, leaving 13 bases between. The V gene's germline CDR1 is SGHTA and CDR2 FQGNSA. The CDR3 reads CASSLSGTGPYEQYF. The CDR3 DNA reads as TGTGCCAGCAGCTTAAGCGGGACAGGCCCCTACGAGCAGTACTTC.

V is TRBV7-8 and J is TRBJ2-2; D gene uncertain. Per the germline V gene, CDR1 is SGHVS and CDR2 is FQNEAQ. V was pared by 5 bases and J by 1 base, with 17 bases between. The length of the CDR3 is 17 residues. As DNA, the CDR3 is TGTGCCAGCAGCCCCTCCTCCCAGGTGGGGAACACCGGGGAGCTGTTTTTT. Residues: CASSPSSQVGNTGELFF.

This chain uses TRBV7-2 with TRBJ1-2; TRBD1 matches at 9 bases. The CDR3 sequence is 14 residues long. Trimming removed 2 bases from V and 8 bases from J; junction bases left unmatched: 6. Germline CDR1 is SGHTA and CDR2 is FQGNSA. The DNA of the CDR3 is TGTGCCAGCAGCTTATTACAGGGGGCAAAGGGCTACACCTTC. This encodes CASSLLQGAKGYTF.

CDR3 loop: CASSPGLAGGPETQYF. The DNA of the CDR3 is TGTGCCAGCAGCCCCGGACTAGCGGGGGGCCCGGAGACCCAGTACTTC. This chain connects TRBV3-1 (or the pseudogene TRBV3-2) to TRBJ2-5; 14 positions agree with TRBD2. Losses at the gene ends were 4 bases for V and 5 bases for J; bases not matched to a gene: 6. The CDR3 covers 16 residues. CDR1 is LGHDT and CDR2 is YNNKEL in the germline V gene (reference sequence).

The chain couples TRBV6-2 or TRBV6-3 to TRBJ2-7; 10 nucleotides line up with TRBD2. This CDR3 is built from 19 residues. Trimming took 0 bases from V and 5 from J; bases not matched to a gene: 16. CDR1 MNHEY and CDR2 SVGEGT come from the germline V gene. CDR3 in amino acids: CASSYSIVASGRPLNEQYF. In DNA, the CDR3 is TGTGCCAGCAGTTACTCGATAGTAGCTAGCGGGAGACCCTTAAACGAGCAGTACTTC.

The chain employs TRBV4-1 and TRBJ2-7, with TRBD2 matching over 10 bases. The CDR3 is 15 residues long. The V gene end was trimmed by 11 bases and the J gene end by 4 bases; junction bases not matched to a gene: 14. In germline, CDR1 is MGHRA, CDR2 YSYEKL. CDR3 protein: CAWESRTSGPYEQYF. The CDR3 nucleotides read TGCGCCTGGGAATCCCGGACTAGCGGACCTTACGAGCAGTACTTC.

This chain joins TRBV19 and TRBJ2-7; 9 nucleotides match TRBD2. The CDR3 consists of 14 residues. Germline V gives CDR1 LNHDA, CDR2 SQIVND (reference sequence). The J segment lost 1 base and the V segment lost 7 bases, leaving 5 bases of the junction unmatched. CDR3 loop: CASTKTSGSYEQYF. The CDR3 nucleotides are TGTGCCAGTACCAAGACTAGCGGTTCCTACGAGCAGTACTTC.

The DNA for the CDR3 is TGTGCCAGCAGCTTAGCGGGAGCGGGAGAAGGGTACAATGAGCAGTTCTTC. Its protein product is CASSLAGAGEGYNEQFF. The chain links TRBV7-2 to TRBJ2-1; 8 bases are shared with TRBD2. Germline V gene sequence: CDR1 SGHTA, CDR2 FQGNSA. The CDR3 sequence is 17 residues long. V shed 0 bases, J shed 4 bases, and the junction held 8 bases outside the gene matches. Drawing the rest from reference TRBV7-2 and TRBJ2-1, the complete variable domain is GAGVSQSPSNKVTEKGKDVELRCDPISGHTALYWYRQSLGQGLEFLIYFQGNSAPDKSGLPSDRFSAERTGGSVSTLTIQRTQQEDSAVYLCASSLAGAGEGYNEQFFGPGTRLTVL.

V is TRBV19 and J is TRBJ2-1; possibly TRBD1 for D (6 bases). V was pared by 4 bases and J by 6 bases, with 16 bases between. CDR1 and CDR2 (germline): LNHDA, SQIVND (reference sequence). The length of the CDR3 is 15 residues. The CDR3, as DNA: TGTGCCAGTAGTACCGCAGTCGAAGGGGGCAATGAGCAGTTCTTC. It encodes CASSTAVEGGNEQFF.

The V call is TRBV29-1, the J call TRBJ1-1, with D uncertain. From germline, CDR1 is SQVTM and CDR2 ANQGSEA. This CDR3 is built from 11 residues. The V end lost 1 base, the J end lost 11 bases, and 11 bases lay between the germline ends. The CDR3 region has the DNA TGCAGCGTTGAAGCCGGGTGGCGGGCTTTCTTT. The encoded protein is CSVEAGWRAFF.

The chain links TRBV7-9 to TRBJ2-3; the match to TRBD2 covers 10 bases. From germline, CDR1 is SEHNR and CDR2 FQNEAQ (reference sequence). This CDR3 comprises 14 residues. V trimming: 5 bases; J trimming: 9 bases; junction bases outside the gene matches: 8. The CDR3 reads CASSPRAGGDTQYF. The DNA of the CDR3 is TGTGCCAGCAGCCCCCGAGCGGGGGGGGACACGCAGTATTTT.

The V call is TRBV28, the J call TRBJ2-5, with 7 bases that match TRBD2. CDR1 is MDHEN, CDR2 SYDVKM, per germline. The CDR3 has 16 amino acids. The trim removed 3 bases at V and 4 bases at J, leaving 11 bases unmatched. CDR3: CASSFFTSEVRETQYF. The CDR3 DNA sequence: TGTGCCAGCAGTTTTTTCACTAGCGAGGTGAGAGAGACCCAGTACTTC.

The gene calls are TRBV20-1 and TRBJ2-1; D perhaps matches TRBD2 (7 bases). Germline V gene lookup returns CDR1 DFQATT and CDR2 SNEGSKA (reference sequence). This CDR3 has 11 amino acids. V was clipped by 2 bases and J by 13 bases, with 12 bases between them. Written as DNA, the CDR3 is TGCAGTGCTAGAACAGGGAGGGGACAGTTCTTC. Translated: CSARTGRGQFF.

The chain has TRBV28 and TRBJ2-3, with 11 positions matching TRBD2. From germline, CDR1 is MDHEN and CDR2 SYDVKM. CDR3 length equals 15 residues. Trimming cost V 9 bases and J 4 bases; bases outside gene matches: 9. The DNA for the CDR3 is TGTGCCAGTTGGGCTAGCGGGAGGTTGGCAGATACGCAGTATTTT. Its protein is CASWASGRLADTQYF.

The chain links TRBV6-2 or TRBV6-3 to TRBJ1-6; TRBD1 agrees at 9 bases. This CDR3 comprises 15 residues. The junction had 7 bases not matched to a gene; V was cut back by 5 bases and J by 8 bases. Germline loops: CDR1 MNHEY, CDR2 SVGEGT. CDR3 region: CASSDRQGEDSPLHF. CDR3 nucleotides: TGTGCCAGCAGTGACAGACAGGGGGAAGATTCACCCCTCCACTTT.

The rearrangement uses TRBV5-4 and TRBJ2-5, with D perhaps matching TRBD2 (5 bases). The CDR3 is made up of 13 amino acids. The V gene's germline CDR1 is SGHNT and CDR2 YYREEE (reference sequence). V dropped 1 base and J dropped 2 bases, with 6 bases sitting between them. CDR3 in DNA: TGTGCCAGCAGCTTGCCGGGGCAAGAGACCCAGTACTTC. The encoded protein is CASSLPGQETQYF.

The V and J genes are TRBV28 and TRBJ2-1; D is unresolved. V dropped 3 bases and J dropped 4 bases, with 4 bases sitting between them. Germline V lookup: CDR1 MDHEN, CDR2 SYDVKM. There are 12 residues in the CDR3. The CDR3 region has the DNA TGTGCCAGCAGTTTCGGGTACAATGAGCAGTTCTTC. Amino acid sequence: CASSFGYNEQFF. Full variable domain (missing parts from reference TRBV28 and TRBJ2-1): DVKVTQSSRYLVKRTGEKVFLECVQDMDHENMFWYRQDPGLGLRLIYFSYDVKMKEKGDIPEGYSVSREKKERFSLILESASTNQTSMYLCASSFGYNEQFFGPGTRLTVL.

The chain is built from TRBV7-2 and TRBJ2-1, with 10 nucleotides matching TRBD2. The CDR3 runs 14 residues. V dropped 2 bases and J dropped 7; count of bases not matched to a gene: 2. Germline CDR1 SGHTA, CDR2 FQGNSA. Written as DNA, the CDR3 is TGTGCCAGCAGCTTAAGCGGGAGGGTGAATGAGCAGTTCTTC. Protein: CASSLSGRVNEQFF.

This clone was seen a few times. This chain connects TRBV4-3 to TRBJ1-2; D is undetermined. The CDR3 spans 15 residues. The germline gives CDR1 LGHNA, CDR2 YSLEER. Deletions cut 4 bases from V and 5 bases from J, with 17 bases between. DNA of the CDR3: TGCGCCAGCAGCCCCAGGCGAACGGATCTATATGGCTACACCTTC. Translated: CASSPRRTDLYGYTF.

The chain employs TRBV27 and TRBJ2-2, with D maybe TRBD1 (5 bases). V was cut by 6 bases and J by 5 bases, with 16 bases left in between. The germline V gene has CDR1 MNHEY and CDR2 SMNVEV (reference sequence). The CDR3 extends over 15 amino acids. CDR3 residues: CASSQGHGATGELFF. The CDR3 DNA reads TGTGCCAGCAGCCAAGGTCATGGGGCAACCGGGGAGCTGTTTTTT.

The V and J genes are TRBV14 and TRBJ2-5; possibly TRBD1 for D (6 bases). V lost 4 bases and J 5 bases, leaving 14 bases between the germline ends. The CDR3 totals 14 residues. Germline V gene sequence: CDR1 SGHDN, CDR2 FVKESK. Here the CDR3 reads CASSRQQGWETQYF. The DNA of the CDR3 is TGTGCCAGCAGCCGCCAACAGGGCTGGGAGACCCAGTACTTC.

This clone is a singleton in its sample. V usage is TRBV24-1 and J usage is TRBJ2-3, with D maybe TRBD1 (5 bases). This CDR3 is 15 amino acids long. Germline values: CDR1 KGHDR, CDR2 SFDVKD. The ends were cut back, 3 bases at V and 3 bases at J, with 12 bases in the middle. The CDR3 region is CATSDEGVATDTQYF. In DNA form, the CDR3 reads TGTGCCACCAGTGATGAAGGGGTTGCTACAGATACGCAGTATTTT.

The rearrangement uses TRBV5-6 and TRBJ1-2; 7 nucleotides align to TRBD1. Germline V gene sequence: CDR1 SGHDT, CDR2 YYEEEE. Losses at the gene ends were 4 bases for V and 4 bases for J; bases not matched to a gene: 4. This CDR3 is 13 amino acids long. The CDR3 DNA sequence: TGTGCCAGCAGCAATGGGACAGTCTATGGCTACACCTTC. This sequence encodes CASSNGTVYGYTF.

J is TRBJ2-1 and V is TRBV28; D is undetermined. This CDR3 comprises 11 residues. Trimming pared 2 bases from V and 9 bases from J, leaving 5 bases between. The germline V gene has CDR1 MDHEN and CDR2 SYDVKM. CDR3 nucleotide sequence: TGTGCCAGCAGTTTAGCGGCTGAGCAGTTCTTC. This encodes CASSLAAEQFF.

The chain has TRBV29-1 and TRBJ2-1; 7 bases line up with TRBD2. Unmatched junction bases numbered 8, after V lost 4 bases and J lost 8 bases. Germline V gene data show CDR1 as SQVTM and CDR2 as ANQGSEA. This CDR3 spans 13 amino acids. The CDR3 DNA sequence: TGCAGCGTTGTCGTGGGAGGGCCGTATGAGCAGTTCTTC. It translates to CSVVVGGPYEQFF.

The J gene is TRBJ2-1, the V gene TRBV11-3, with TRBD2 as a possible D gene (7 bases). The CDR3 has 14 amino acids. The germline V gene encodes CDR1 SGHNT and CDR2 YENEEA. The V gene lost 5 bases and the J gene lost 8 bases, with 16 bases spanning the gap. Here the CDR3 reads CASSPTRGGDEQFF. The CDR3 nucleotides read TGTGCCAGCAGCCCTACTAGGGGGGGGGATGAGCAGTTCTTC.

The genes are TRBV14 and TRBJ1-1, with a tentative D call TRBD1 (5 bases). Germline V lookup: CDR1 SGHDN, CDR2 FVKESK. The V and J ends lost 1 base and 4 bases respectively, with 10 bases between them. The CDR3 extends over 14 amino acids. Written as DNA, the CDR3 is TGTGCCAGCAGCCAAGCGGCAGGGTTCACTGAAGCTTTCTTT. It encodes CASSQAAGFTEAFF.

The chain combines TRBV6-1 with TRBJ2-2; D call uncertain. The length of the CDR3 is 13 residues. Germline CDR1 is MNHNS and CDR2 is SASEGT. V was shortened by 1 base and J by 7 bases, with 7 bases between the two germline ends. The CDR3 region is CASSEVRHGELFF. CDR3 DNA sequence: TGTGCCAGCAGTGAAGTCAGGCACGGGGAGCTGTTTTTT.